This T cell receptor (beta chain) emerged from a study of spatial heterogeneity in lung cancer. Looking at the study overall: As counted in raw reads, each unique TCR and UMI combination appeared more than ten times on average.

As to time point: blood at routine non-recurrence follow-up after resection. Whole RNA, which was extracted from tumor, nontumor lung tissue or frozen PBMC, was sequenced without any cell sorting. TCRdb re-called the 5' RACE reads through MiXCR, storing one row per CDR3 protein. This sample has around 110,000 distinct CDR3 sequences, with more than 10% found just once. This clonotype was found a few times. Here the sequenced sample was PBMCs, taken at follow-up. The sequence was collected from a male donor with early-stage non-small cell lung cancer.

The CDR3 loop reads CASSLSALSTDTQYF. Here the CDR3 DNA reads TGTGCCAGCAGCTTAAGCGCGCTTAGCACAGATACGCAGTATTTT. The chain employs TRBV7-3 and TRBJ2-3; D gene ambiguous. The CDR3 length is 15 residues. The V gene's germline CDR1 is SGHTA and CDR2 FQGTGA. The V end lost 1 base, the J end lost 0 bases, and 8 bases lay between the germline ends. The full variable domain, in which reference TRBV7-3 and TRBJ2-3 provide the parts outside the CDR3, is GAGVSQTPSNKVTEKGKYVELRCDPISGHTALYWYRQSLGQGPEFLIYFQGTGAADDSGLPNDRFFAVRPEGSVSTLKIQRTERGDSAVYLCASSLSALSTDTQYFGPGTRLTVL.